This entry features one T cell receptor (beta chain) sequence. Its specificity is not known. This specimen belongs to a study of monozygotic twins with inflammatory bowel disease. Points from the study as a whole: Twins with IBD had fewer clonotypes in common with others than healthy twins, particularly during disease activity.

Whole-blood RNA isolation (total RNA) proceeded without T cell sorting. Template switching incorporated UMIs with a 6-nucleotide sample barcode. Following a re-call of the 5' RACE reads, TCRdb has one entry per CDR3 protein and lacks DNA. In total, the table holds some 450,000 distinct CDR3 sequences. Germline V lookup: CDR1 KGHSH, CDR2 LQKENI. This CDR3 comprises 14 residues. The source is a human donor with ulcerative colitis or Crohn's disease, or a healthy co-twin of an affected twin (not recorded which). The sample consisted of blood. The rearrangement links TRBV18 to TRBJ2-3; the D call of TRBD1 rests on TCRdb alone, since no DNA is present to check it. The CDR3 reads CASRRDSNTDTQYF. Together with reference TRBV18 and TRBJ2-3, the CDR3 gives the full variable domain: NAGVMQNPRHLVRRRGQEARLRCSPMKGHSHVYWYRQLPEEGLKFMVYLQKENIIDESGMPKERFSAEFPKEGPSILRIQQVVRGDSAAYFCASRRDSNTDTQYFGPGTRLTVL.